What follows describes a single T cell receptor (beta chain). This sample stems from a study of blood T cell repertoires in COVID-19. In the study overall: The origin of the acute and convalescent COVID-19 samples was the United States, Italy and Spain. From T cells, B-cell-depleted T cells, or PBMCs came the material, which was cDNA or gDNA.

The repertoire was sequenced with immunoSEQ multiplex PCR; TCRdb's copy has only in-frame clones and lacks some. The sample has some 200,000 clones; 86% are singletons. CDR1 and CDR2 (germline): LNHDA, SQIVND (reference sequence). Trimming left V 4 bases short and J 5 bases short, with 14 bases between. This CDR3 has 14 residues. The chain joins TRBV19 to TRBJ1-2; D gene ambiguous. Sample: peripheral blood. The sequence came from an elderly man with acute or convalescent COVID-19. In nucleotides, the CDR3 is TGTGCCAGTAGTACGGATCCTCTGAGGTATGGCTACACCTTC. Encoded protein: CASSTDPLRYGYTF.